These T cell receptor beta chains were read from a single sample in a study of blood T cell repertoires in COVID-19. Method: immunoSEQ multiplex PCR; TCRdb's copy keeps in-frame clones and lacks some. The sample records fewer than 700,000 clones, about 88% being singletons. Specimen: peripheral blood. The receptors stem from a woman aged 45 to 65 with COVID-19, enrolled during active disease. Each CDR3 is given without its conserved first and last residue. Each record gives: V gene, CDR3 protein.

TRBV19 | ASSIQGRDNYGYT
TRBV7-8 | ASSPTKEQSAF
TRBV9 | ASSVGQGRTNIQY
TRBV6-1 | ASSDSGVPYNEQF
TRBV2 | ASSTRGDGETQY
TRBV19 | ASSTRDRATNEKLF
TRBV28 | ASSLAPPGGIAGNTIY
TRBV18 | ASSRGTGTHLNTEAF
TRBV3-1/TRBV3-2 | AAGRGGRETQY
TRBV27 | ASSFGGNSYNEQF
TRBV5-4 | ASSRDSTNEKLF
TRBV24-1 | ATSAADRGLWSYT
TRBV19 | ASSIKATGSYEQY
TRBV5-8 | ASSLAENSPLH
TRBV5-4 | ASSLNLRGSPLH
TRBV5-1 | ASSVGQSATNEKLF
TRBV18 | ASSSLSGTGDYEQY
TRBV11-2 | ASSSSPYDRVKGYT
TRBV6-6 | ASTDGGAGDTQY
TRBV28 | ASSLLGLAGAQGYNEQF
TRBV6-5 | ASRGAVYNEQF
TRBV5-1 | ASSLQGGNEKLF
TRBV3-1/TRBV3-2 | ASSQDPGSEKLF
TRBV3-1/TRBV3-2 | ASSQVPKGTGVDGYT
TRBV2 | ASSGGQGSQPQH
TRBV13 | ASSLGGTAPSGVYGYT
TRBV24-1 | ATSDPRGDYGYT
TRBV10-3 | AISESQEDTQY
TRBV19 | ATQGAFAGELF
TRBV9 | ASSVAGTGTNTEAF
TRBV6-5 | ASSSDGGYQPQH
TRBV19 | ASSTPDRFSGNTIY
TRBV6-5 | ASRKGPQRRNTIY
TRBV27 | ASSPVNSPLH
TRBV24-1 | ATSDSGPQQGTSVYEQY
TRBV11-2 | ASSSGGGYFEQY
TRBV24-1 | ATSDYSGGLPDTQY
TRBV30 | ACDRARATEAF
TRBV23-1 | ASSQQDQLRTKNTGELF
TRBV6-5 | ASSPTGGAYNEQF
TRBV21-1 | ASSKIGRCGYYGYT
TRBV20-1 | SARSTEAF
TRBV5-1 | ASSRGAGEGNTIY
TRBV6-5 | ASSSRTGELF
TRBV30 | AWSGAGAAAKNIQY
TRBV19 | ASSEVRDRGANVNEKLF